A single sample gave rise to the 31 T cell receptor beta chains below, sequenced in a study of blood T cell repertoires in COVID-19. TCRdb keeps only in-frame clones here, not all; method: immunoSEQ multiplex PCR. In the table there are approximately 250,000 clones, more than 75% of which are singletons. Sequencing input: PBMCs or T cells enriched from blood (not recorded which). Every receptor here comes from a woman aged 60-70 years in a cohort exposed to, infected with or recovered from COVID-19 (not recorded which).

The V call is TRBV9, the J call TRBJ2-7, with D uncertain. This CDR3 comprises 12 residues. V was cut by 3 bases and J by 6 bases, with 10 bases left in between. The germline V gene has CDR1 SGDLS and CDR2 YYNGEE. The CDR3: CASSGLHSEQYF. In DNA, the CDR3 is TGTGCCAGCAGCGGACTTCACTCCGAGCAGTACTTC.

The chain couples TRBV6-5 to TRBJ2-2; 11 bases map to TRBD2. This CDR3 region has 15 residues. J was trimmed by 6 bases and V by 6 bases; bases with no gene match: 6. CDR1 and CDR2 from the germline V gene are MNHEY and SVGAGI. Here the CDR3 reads CASRTGTSGSGELFF. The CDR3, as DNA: TGTGCCAGCAGAACCGGGACTAGCGGTTCCGGGGAGCTGTTTTTT.

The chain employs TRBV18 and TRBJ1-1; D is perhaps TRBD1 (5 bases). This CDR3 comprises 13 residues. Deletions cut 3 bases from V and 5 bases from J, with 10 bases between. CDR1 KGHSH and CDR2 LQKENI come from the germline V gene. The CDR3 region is CASSPRGGTEAFF. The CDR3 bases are TGTGCCAGCTCACCCCGGGGGGGTACTGAAGCTTTCTTT.

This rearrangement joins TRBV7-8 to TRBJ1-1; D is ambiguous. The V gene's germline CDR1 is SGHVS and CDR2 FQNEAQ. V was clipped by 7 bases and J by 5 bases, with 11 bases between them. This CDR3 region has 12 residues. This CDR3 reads CASIVPGTEAFF. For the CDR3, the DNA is TGTGCCAGCATCGTACCGGGGACTGAAGCTTTCTTT.

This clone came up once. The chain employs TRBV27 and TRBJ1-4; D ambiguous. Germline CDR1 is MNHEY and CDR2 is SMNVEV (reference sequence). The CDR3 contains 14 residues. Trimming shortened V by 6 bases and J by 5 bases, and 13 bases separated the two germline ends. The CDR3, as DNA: TGTGCCAGCAGCCTCCGAGGGTACAATGAAAAACTGTTTTTT. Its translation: CASSLRGYNEKLFF.

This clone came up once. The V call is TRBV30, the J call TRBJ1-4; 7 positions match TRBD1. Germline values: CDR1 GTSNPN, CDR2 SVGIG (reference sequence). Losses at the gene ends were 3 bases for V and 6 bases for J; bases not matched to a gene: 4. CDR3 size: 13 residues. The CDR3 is CAWSGTVHEKLFF. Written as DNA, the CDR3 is TGTGCCTGGAGCGGGACAGTTCATGAAAAACTGTTTTTT.

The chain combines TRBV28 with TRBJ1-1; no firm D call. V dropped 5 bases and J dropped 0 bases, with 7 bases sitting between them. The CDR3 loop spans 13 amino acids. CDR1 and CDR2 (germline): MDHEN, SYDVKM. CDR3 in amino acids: CASSQSLNTEAFF. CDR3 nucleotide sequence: TGTGCCAGCAGTCAAAGCCTGAACACTGAAGCTTTCTTT.

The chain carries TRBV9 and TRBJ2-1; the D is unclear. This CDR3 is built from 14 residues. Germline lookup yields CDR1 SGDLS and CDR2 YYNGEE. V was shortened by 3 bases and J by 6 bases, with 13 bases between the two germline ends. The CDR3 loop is CASSEAPQRNEQFF. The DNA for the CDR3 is TGTGCCAGCAGCGAGGCCCCGCAGCGCAATGAGCAGTTCTTC.

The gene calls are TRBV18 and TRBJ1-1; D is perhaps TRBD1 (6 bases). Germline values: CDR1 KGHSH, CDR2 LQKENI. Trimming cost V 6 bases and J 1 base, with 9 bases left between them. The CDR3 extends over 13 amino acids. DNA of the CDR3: TGTGCCAGCTCGCCGACAGGGAACACTGAAGCTTTCTTT. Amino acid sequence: CASSPTGNTEAFF.

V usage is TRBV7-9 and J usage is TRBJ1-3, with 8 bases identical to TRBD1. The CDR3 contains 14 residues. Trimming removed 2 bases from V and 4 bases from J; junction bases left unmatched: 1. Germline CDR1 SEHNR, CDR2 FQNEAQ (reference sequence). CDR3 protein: CASSLRDRGNTIYF. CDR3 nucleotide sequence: TGTGCCAGCAGCTTAAGGGACAGGGGAAACACCATATATTTT. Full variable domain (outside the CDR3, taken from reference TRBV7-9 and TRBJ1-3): DTGVSQNPRHKITKRGQNVTFRCDPISEHNRLYWYRQTLGQGPEFLTYFQNEAQLEKSRLLSDRFSAERPKGSFSTLEIQRTEQGDSAMYLCASSLRDRGNTIYFGEGSWLTVV.

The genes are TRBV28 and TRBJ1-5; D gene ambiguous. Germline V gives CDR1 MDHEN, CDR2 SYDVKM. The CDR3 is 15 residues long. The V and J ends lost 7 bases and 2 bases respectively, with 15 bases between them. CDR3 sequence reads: CASISVGVGNQPQHF. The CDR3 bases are TGTGCCAGCATCTCTGTGGGAGTCGGCAATCAGCCCCAGCATTTT.

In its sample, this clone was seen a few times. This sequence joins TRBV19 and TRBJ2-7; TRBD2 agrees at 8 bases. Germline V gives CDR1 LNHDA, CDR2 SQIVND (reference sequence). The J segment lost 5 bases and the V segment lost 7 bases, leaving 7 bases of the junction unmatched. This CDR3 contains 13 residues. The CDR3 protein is CASKTSGSHEQYF. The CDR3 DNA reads TGTGCCAGTAAAACGAGCGGGAGTCACGAGCAGTACTTC.

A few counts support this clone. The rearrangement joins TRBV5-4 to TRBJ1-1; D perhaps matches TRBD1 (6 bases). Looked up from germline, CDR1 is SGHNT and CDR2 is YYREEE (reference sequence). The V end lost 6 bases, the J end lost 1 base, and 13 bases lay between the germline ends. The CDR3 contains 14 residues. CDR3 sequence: CASNRQDQNTEAFF. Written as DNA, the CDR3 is TGTGCCAGCAACAGACAGGACCAGAACACTGAAGCTTTCTTT.

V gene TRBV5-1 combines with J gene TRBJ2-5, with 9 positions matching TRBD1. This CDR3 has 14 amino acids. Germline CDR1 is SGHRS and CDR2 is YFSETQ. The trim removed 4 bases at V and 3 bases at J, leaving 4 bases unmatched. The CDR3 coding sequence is TGCGCCAGCAGCCAAGGGACAGGGAAAGAGACCCAGTACTTC. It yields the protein CASSQGTGKETQYF.

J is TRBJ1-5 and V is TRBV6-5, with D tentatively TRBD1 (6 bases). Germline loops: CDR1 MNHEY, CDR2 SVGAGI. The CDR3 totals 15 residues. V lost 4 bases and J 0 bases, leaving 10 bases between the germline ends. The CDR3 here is CASSSQGPSNQPQHF. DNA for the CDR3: TGTGCCAGCAGTTCACAGGGACCTAGCAATCAGCCCCAGCATTTT.

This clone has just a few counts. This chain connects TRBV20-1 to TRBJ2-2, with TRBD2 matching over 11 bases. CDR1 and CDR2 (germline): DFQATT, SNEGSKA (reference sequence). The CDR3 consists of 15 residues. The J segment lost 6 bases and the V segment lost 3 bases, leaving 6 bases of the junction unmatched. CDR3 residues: CSASPLAGGPGELFF. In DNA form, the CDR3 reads TGCAGTGCTAGTCCCCTAGCGGGAGGCCCCGGGGAGCTGTTTTTT.

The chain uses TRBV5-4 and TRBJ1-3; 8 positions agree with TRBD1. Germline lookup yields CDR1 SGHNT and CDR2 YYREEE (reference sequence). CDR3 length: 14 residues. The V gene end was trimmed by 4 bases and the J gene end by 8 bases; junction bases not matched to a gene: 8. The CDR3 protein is CASSPTGAKDTIYF. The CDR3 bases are TGTGCCAGCAGCCCGACAGGGGCTAAAGACACCATATATTTT.

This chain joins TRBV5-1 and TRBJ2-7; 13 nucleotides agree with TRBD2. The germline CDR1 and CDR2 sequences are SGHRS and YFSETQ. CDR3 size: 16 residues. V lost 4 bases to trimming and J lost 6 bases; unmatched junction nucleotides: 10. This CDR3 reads CASSRGTSGTKREQYF. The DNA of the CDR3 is TGCGCCAGCAGCCGGGGGACTAGCGGGACTAAACGCGAGCAGTACTTC.

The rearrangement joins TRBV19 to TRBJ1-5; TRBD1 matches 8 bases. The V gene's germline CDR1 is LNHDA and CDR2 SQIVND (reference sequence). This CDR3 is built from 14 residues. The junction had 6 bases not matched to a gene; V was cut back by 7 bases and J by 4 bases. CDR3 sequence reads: CASTPGQVNQPQHF. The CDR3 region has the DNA TGTGCCAGTACCCCGGGACAGGTGAATCAGCCCCAGCATTTT.

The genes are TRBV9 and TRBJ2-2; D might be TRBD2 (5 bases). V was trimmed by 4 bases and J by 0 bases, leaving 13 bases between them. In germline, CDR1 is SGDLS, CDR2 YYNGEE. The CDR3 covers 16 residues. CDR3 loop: CASSPPGRSNTGELFF. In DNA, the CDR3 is TGTGCCAGCAGCCCCCCGGGAAGGTCGAACACCGGGGAGCTGTTTTTT.

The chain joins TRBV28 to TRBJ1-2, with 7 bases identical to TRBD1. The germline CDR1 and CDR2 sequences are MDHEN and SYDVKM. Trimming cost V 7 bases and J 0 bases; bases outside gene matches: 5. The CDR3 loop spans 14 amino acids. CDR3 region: CASTTGASNYGYTF. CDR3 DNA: TGTGCCAGCACCACAGGGGCTTCTAACTATGGCTACACCTTC.

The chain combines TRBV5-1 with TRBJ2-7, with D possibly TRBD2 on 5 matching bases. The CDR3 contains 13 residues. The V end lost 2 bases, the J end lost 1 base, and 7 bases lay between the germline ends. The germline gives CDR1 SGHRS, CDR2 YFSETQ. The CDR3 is CASSFSASYEQYF. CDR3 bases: TGCGCCAGCAGCTTTAGCGCTTCCTACGAGCAGTACTTC.

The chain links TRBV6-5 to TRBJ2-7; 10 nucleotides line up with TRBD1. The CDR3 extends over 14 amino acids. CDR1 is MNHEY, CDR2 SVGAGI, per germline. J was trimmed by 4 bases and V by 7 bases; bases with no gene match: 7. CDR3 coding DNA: TGTGCCAGCACCGCGACAGGGGGCGCGTACGAGCAGTACTTC. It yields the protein CASTATGGAYEQYF.

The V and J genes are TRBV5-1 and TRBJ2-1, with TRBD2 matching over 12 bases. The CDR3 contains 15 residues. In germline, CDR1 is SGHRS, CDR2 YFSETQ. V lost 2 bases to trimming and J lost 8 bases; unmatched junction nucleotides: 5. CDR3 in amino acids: CASSFTSGRFDEQFF. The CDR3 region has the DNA TGCGCCAGCAGCTTTACTAGCGGGAGGTTCGATGAGCAGTTCTTC.

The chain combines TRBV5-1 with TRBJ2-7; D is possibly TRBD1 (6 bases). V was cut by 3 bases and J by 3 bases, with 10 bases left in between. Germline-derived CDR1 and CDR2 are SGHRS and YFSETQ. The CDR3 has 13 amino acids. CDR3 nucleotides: TGCGCCAGCAGCTCCTCAGGGGACTACGAGCAGTACTTC. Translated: CASSSSGDYEQYF.

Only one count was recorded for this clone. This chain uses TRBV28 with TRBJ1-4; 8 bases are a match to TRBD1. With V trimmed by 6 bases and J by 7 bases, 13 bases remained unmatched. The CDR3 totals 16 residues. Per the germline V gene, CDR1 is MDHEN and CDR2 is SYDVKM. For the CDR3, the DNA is TGTGCCAGCAGCGAACCATCAGGGGGCTCGGGTGAAAAACTGTTTTTT. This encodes CASSEPSGGSGEKLFF.

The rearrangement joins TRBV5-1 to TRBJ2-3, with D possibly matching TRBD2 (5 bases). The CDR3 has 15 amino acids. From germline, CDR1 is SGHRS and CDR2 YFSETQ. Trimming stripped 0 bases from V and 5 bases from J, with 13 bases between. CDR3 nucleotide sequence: TGCGCCAGCAGCTTGGGCGCAGTTGGAGGAGATACGCAGTATTTT. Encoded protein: CASSLGAVGGDTQYF.

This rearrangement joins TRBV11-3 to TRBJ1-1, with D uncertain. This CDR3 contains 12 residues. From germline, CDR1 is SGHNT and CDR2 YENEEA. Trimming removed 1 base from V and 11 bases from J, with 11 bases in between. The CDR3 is CASSLGGGSAFF. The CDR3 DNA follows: TGTGCCAGCAGCTTAGGAGGTGGGTCGGCTTTCTTT.

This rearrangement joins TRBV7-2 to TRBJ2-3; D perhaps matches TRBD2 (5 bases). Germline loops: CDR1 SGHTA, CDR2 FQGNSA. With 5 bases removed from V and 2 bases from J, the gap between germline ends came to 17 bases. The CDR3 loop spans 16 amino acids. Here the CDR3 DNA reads TGTGCCAGCAGCCCAGGCCCTCAGCGGAACACAGATACGCAGTATTTT. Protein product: CASSPGPQRNTDTQYF.

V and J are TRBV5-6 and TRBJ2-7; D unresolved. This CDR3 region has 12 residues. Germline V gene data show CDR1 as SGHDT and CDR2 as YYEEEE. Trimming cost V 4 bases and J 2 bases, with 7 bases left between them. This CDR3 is CASSLFPYEQYF. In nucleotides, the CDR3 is TGTGCCAGCAGCCTTTTTCCCTACGAGCAGTACTTC.

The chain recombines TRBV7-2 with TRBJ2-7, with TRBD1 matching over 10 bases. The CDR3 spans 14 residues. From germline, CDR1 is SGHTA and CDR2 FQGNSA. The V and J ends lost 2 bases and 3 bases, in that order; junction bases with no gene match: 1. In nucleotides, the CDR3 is TGTGCCAGCAGCTTAAGGACAGGGGGCTACGAGCAGTACTTC. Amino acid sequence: CASSLRTGGYEQYF.